Each of the 8 T cell receptor beta chains below was sequenced from the same sample in a study of tumor-infiltrating lymphocytes in primary liver carcinoma. Starting from 450 to 500 ng of total RNA, TCR beta cDNA was produced with a primer in the constant region. Sequencing libraries for TCR beta derived from three nested multiplex PCR rounds that used slightly modified ARM-PCR. Forward primers for TRBV1-TRBV30 and a C-beta reverse primer served the first two PCR rounds, at roughly 10 cycles each. MiXCR was run by TCRdb on the multiplex PCR reads, yielding one entry per CDR3 protein. Here the sample spans fewer than 250,000 distinct CDR3 sequences, 85% being singletons. Both RNA and DNA were isolated together from around 20-30 mg of bulk tissue that had not been sorted. Sequencing input: tumor tissue from primary liver carcinoma. All receptors derive from a man in his forties with primary liver carcinoma and hepatitis B virus infection.

As for this clonotype: Germline and junction disagree at one end, which may indicate a read error. The rearrangement uses TRBV4-2 and TRBJ1-2; D perhaps matches TRBD1 (5 bases). CDR3 size: 14 residues. Germline V CDR1 and CDR2: LGHNA, YNFKEQ. CDR3 protein: CASSQDMGLYGYTF. The CDR3 region has the DNA TGCGCCAGCAGCCAAGATATGGGGCTCTATGGCTACACCTTC.

Worth noting for this clonotype: A much larger clone lies a single base off, so this may be a read error. This rearrangement joins TRBV11-2 to TRBJ1-2, with D possibly TRBD1 on 6 matching bases. With 5 bases removed from V and 6 bases from J, the gap between germline ends came to 28 bases. The germline V gene has CDR1 SGHAT and CDR2 FQNNGV. This CDR3 comprises 18 residues. The chain's CDR3 is CASSRSSGTRGAGDGYTF. The CDR3 bases are TGTGCCAGCAGCCGGTCCTCCGGGACACGGGGCGCTGGGGATGGCTACACCTTC. Full variable domain (outside the CDR3, taken from reference TRBV11-2 and TRBJ1-2): EAGVAQSPRYKIIEKRQSVAFWCNPISGHATLYWYQQILGQGPKLLIQFQNNGVVDDSQLPKDRFSAERLKGVDSTLKIQPAKLEDSAVYLCASSRSSGTRGAGDGYTFGSGTRLTVV.

Comment on this clonotype: The junction departs from the called germline gene at one end, perhaps through a read error. The rearrangement uses TRBV7-8 and TRBJ2-5; D remains unclear. CDR3 length: 13 amino acids. CDR1 and CDR2 (germline): SGHVS, FQNEAQ. CDR3 region: CASNLVVEETRYF. CDR3 DNA sequence: TGTGCCAGCAACTTAGTGGTAGAAGAGACCCGGTACTTC.

The genes are TRBV12-3 or TRBV12-4 and TRBJ2-2; D ambiguous. Trimming removed 9 bases from V and 0 bases from J, with 17 bases in between. There are 16 residues in the CDR3. CDR3 sequence (DNA): TGTGCCAGTAGTCCCTGGCGGCGGACGAACACCGGGGAGCTGTTTTTT. Translation gives CASSPWRRTNTGELFF.

A word on this clonotype: Compared with germline, one end of the junction differs, possibly owing to a read error. The V and J genes are TRBV24-1 and TRBJ2-1, with 14 bases identical to TRBD2. The CDR3 covers 17 residues. CDR1 is KGHDR, CDR2 SFDVKD, per germline. CDR3: CATSDPQGTSGSHEQIF. The CDR3, as DNA: TGTGCCACCAGTGATCCACAGGGGACTAGCGGGAGCCATGAGCAGATCTTC.

The gene calls are TRBV7-2 and TRBJ2-3; 8 nucleotides match TRBD2. CDR3 length equals 14 residues. Germline V gives CDR1 SGHTA, CDR2 FQGNSA. V was clipped by 11 bases and J by 15 bases; unmatched bases: 22. This CDR3 is CASRGGRQPGGHYF. The CDR3 bases are TGTGCCTCAAGGGGCGGGAGGCAACCCGGGGGGCATTATTTT.

V is TRBV14 and J is TRBJ2-5; D remains unclear. The CDR3 totals 12 residues. V dropped 6 bases and J dropped 4 bases, with 9 bases sitting between them. Germline assignment: CDR1 SGHDN and CDR2 FVKESK. Written as DNA, the CDR3 is TGTGCCAGCAGGCAATCTTTAGAGACCCAGTACTTC. Residues: CASRQSLETQYF. Looking up the rest from reference TRBV14 and TRBJ2-5 gives the full variable domain: EAGVTQFPSHSVIEKGQTVTLRCDPISGHDNLYWYRRVMGKEIKFLLHFVKESKQDESGMPNNRFLAERTGGTYSTLKVQPAELEDSGVYFCASRQSLETQYFGPGTRLLVL.

A word on this clonotype: Germline and junction disagree at one end, which may indicate a read error. The chain employs TRBV10-3 and TRBJ2-1; D possibly corresponds to TRBD2 (5 bases). CDR3 length equals 17 residues. Germline V gene lookup returns CDR1 ENHRY and CDR2 SYGVKD. The CDR3 DNA reads as TGTGTCATCAGTGAGTCTCTAGCCTCGTGGCCCTACAATGAGCAGTTCTTC. Translation: CVISESLASWPYNEQFF.